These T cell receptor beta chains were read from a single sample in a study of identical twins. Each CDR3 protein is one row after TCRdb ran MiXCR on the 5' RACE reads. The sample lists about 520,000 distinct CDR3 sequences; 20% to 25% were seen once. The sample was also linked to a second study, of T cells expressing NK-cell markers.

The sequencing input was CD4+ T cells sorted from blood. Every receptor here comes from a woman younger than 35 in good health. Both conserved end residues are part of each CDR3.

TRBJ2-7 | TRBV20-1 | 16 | CSARDTRGFSSYEQYF
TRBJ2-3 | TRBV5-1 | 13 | CASSRWTRDTQYF
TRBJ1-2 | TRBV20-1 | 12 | CSATFGGWDYTF
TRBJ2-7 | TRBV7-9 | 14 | CASSSGTGESEQYF
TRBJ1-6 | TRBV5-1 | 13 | CASSADSNSPLHF
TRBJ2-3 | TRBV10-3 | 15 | CAISDIRFRTDTQYF
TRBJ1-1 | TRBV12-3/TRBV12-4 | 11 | CASSLFTEAFF
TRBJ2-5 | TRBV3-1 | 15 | CASSQEVAYQETQYF
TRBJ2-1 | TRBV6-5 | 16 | CASSYSWTEGRNEQFF
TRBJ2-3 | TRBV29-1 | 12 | CSVEGSGTSRYF
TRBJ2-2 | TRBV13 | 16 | CASQEPSGRYTGELFF
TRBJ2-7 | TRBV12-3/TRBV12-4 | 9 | CASSRVEYF
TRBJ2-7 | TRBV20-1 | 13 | CSARTTITYEQYF
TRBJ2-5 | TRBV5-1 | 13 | CASSPGPEETQYF
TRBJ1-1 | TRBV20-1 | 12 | CRSGHLNTEAFF
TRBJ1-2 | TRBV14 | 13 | CASSLTGAGGYTF
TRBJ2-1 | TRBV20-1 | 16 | CSATRTSASSYNEQFF
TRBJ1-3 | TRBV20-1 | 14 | CSARDQTGGNTIYF
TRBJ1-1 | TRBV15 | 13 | CATSSYGNTEAFF
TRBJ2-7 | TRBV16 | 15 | CASSQFDRETYEQYF
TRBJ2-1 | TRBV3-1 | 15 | CASRFQGGSYNEQFF
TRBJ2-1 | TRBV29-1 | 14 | CSVVIGTPYNEQFF
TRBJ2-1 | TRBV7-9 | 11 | CASSLATEQFF
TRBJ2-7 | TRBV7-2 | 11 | CASSPTYEQYF
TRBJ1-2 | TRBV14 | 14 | CASSPSNRLNGYTF
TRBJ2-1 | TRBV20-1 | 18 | CSARVQTSGRTRYNEQFF
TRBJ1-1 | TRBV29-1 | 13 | CSPRESMNTEAFF
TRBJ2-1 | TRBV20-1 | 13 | CSTSSGIGYEQFF
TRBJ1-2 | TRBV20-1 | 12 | CSALGQGWGYTF
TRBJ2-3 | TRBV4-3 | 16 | CASSQDLRRASDTQYF
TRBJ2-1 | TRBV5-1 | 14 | CASSLVQGAREQFF
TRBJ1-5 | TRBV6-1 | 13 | CASSEAKGQPQHF
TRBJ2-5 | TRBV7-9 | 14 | CASSLVRRRETQYF
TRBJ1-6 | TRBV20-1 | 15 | CSARTSGTGFSPLHF
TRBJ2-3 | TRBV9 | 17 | CASSPGGSGARTDTQYF
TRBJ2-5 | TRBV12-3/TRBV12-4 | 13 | CASTETLGKTQYF
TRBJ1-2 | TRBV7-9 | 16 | CASSLASGQGAGGYTF
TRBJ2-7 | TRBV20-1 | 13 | CSVRPANGYEQYF
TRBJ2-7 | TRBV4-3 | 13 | CASSQETWTQQYF
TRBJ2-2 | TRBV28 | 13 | CASRKPNTGELFF
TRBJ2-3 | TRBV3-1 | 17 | CASSPGPPTSGSHTQYF
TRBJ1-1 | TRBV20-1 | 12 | CSARGVGSEAFF
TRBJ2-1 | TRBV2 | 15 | CASSWDRGPHNEQFF
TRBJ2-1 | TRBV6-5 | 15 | CASSYSWAQTNEQFF
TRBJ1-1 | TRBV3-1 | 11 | CASSQTTEAFF
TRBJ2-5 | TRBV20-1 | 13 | CSAKHNSQETQYF
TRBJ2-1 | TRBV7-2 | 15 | CASSLEMGSYNEQFF
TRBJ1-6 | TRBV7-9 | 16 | CASSRPETGEDSPLHF
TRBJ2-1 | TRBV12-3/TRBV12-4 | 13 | CASSLGGPNEQFF
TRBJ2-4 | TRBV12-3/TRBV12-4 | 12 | CAIVDSKNIQYF
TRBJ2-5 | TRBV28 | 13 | CASTGTSVETQYF
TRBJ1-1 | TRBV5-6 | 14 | CASSWGYRNTEAFF
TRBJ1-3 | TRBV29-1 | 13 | CSVVDRPGNTIYF
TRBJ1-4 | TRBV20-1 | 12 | CSARDRVEFLFF
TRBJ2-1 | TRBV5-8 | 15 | CASSLAGLPYNEQFF
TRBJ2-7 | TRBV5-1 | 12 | CASSLDLKEQYF
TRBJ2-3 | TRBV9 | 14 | CASSVELEGPTQYF
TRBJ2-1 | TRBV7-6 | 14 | CASSLEVSALEQFF
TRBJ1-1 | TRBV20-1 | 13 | CSVTGTVNTEAFF